This TCR beta chain was identified during a study of shared clonotypes between healthy human individuals. Notes on the study in general: Among donors, clonotype sharing was expected to be affected by sequencing depth.

Libraries were prepared by immunoSEQ multiplex PCR; TCRdb keeps only in-frame clonotypes and omits some of them. Here the sample spans around 980,000 clones, more than 75% being singletons. Naive CD45RA+ and memory CD45RA-negative subsets were split from CD4+ cells. On this clone: Its antigen is as yet unknown.

Trimming removed 4 bases from V and 7 bases from J; junction bases left unmatched: 11. CDR1 is MDHEN, CDR2 SYDVKM, per germline. The CDR3 is 15 residues long. The chain has TRBV28 and TRBJ2-3; 7 bases are a match to TRBD1. Material for sequencing was memory CD4+ T cells from PBMCs. Regarding subset: CD45RA-negative fraction. The receptor was isolated from a man younger than 35 in good health. Some clones in this sample may be carry-over from other donors' samples. CDR3 DNA: TGTGCCAGCAGTTCCCACAGGGGCCGACCTTATACGCAGTATTTT. Protein: CASSSHRGRPYTQYF.